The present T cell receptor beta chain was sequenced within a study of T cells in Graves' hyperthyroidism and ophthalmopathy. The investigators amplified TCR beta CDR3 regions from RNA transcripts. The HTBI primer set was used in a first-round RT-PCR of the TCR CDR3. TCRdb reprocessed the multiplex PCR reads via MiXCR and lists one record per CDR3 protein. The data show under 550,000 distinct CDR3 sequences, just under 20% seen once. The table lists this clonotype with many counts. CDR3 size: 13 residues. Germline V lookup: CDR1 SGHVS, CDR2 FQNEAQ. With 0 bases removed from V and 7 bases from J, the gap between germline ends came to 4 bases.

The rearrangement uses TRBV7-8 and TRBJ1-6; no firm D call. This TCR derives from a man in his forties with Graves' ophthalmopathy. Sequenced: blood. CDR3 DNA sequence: TGTGCCAGCAGCTTAGCGGTAAATTCACCCCTCCACTTT. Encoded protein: CASSLAVNSPLHF. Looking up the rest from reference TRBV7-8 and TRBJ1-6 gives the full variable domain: GAGVSQSPRYKVAKRGQDVALRCDPISGHVSLFWYQQALGQGPEFLTYFQNEAQLDKSGLPSDRFFAERPEGSVSTLKIQRTQQEDSAVYLCASSLAVNSPLHFGNGTRLTVT.